The clone carrying this T cell receptor beta chain was counted only a few times. V shed 3 bases and J shed 3 bases, with 9 bases lying between them. This CDR3 comprises 13 residues. Germline loops: CDR1 MDHEN, CDR2 SYDVKM. The data were taken from a study of control samples from healthy donors and cancer patients. Clones were sequenced by immunoSEQ multiplex PCR, and TCRdb holds only the in-frame ones, with some missing. This table holds some 44,000 clones, 65% to 80% found once. This chain joins TRBV28 and TRBJ2-7; the D is unclear. The source of this sequence is a male donor with melanoma. Input material: formalin-fixed, paraffin-embedded tissue. The CDR3 sequence: CASSFSRIYEQYF. Here the CDR3 DNA reads TGTGCCAGCAGTTTCTCGCGCATCTACGAGCAGTACTTC.